This TCR beta chain originates from a study of blood T cell repertoires in COVID-19. Sequenced by immunoSEQ multiplex PCR; TCRdb stores in-frame clones only, minus some. The table shows around 250,000 clones, with roughly 88% occurring only once. While infection was still active, Seattle patients were enrolled and then followed longitudinally. CDR3 length: 15 residues. Germline-derived CDR1 and CDR2 are MGHRA and YSYEKL. V lost 0 bases, J lost 0 bases, and 8 bases lay in between. Input material: peripheral blood. The J gene is TRBJ1-2, the V gene TRBV4-1; D is unresolved. This TCR came from a woman in her 70s with COVID-19, enrolled during active disease. CDR3 in amino acids: CASSQEWSANYGYTF. The CDR3 nucleotides read TGCGCCAGCAGCCAAGAATGGTCAGCTAACTATGGCTACACCTTC.